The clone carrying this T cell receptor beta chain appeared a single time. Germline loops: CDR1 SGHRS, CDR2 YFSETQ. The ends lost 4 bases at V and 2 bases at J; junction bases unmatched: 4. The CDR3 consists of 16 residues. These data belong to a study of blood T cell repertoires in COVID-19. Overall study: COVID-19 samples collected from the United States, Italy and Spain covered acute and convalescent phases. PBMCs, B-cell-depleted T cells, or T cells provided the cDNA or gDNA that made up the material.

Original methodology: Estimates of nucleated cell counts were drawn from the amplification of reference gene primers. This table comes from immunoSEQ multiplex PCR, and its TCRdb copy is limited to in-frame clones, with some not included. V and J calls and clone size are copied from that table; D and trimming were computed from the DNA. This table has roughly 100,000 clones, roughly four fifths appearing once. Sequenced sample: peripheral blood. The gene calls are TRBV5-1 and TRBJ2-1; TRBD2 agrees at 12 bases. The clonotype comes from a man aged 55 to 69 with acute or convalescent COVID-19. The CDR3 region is CASSPRTSGAYNEQFF. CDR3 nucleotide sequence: TGCGCCAGCAGCCCGAGGACTAGCGGGGCCTACAATGAGCAGTTCTTC.